This entry concerns a single T cell receptor beta chain. The antigen is undetermined. This entry comes from a study of T cells and copy number aberrations in small-cell lung cancer. The study's findings and limits: Compared with adjacent lung tissue, tumors had lower T-cell richness and clonality and non-significantly lower density.

V dropped 0 bases and J dropped 5; count of bases not matched to a gene: 6. The CDR3 contains 15 residues. Germline assignment: CDR1 LNHNV and CDR2 YYDKDF (reference sequence). Method: immunoSEQ multiplex PCR; TCRdb's copy keeps in-frame clones and lacks some. The table shows 2,400 or so clones, with roughly 80% occurring only once. All donors had upfront surgery without preoperative chemotherapy, radiotherapy or any immunotherapy. Collected at least 2 cm from the tumor margin, the adjacent lung showed no malignant cells. The sequence came from a man aged 40-55 years with small cell lung cancer. Sequencing was carried out using normal tissue next to the tumor. This chain connects TRBV15 to TRBJ2-5; 7 bases fit TRBD1. This CDR3 reads CATSRDLGGEETQYF. The CDR3 DNA is TGTGCCACCAGCAGAGATCTAGGGGGCGAGGAGACCCAGTACTTC.